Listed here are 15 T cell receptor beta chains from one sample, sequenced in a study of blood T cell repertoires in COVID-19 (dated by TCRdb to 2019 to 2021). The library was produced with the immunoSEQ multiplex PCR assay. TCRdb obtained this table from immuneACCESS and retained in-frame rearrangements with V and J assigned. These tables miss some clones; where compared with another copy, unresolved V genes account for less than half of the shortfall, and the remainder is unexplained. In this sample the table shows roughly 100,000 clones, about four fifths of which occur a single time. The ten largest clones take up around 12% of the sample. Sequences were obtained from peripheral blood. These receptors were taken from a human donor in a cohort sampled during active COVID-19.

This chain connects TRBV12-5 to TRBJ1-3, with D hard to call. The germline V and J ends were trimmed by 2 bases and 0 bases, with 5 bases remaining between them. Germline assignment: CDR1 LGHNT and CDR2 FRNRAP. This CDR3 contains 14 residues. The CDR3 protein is CASGLRSSGNTIYF. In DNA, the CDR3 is TGTGCTAGTGGTTTGAGGAGCTCTGGAAACACCATATATTTT.

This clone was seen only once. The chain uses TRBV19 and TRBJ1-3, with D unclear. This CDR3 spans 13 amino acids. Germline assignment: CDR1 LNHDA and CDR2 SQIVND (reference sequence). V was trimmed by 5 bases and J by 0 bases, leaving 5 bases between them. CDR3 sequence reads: CASSGSSGNTIYF. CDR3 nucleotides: TGTGCCAGTAGTGGTAGCTCTGGAAACACCATATATTTT.

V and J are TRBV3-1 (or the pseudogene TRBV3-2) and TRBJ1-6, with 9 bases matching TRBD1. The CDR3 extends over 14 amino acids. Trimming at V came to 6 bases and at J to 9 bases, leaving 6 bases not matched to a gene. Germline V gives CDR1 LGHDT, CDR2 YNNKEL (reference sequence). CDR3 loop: CASRRGQGASPLHF. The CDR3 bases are TGTGCCAGCAGGCGGGGACAGGGTGCTTCACCCCTCCACTTT.

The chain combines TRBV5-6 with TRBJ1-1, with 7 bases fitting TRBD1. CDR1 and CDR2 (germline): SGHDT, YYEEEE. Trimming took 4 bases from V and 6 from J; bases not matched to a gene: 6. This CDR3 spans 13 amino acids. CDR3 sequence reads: CASSEQGRPEAFF. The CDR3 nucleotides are TGTGCCAGCAGCGAACAGGGGCGCCCTGAAGCTTTCTTT.

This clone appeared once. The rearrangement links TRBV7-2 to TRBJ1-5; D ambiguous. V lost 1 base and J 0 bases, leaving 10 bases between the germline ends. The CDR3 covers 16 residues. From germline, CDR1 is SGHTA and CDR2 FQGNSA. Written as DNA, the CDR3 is TGTGCCAGCAGCTTAGTGGCGGAGGGTAGCAATCAGCCCCAGCATTTT. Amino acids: CASSLVAEGSNQPQHF.

In DNA, the CDR3 is TGTGCCAGCAGCCAAGATACGGAGGTGCAGTACTTC. Protein sequence: CASSQDTEVQYF. J is TRBJ2-7 and V is TRBV4-2; weak D call: TRBD2 (5 bases). Per the germline V gene, CDR1 is LGHNA and CDR2 is YNFKEQ. Between the trimmed V and J ends, which lost 0 bases and 9 bases, there was a span of 9 bases. The CDR3 length is 12 residues.

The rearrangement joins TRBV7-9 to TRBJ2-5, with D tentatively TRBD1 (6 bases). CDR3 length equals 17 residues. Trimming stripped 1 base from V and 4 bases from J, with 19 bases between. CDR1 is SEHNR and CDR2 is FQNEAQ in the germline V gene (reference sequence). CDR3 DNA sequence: TGTGCCAGCAGCTTAGATAGAGGGACACTTCTGAGAGAGACCCAGTACTTC. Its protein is CASSLDRGTLLRETQYF.

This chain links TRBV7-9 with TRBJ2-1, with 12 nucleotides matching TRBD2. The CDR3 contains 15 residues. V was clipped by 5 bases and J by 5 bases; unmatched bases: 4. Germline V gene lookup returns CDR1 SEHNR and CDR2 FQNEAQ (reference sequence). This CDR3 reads CASSQRTSGDNEQFF. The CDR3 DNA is TGTGCCAGCAGCCAACGGACTAGCGGGGACAATGAGCAGTTCTTC.

CDR3 residues: CASSQIQPREGSSYEQYF. CDR3 nucleotides: TGCGCCAGCAGCCAAATCCAACCGAGGGAGGGGAGCTCCTACGAGCAGTACTTC. The V and J genes are TRBV4-1 and TRBJ2-7; TRBD2 matches at 7 bases. CDR1 is MGHRA, CDR2 YSYEKL, per germline. Trimming removed 2 bases from V and 0 bases from J; junction bases left unmatched: 13. This CDR3 comprises 18 residues.

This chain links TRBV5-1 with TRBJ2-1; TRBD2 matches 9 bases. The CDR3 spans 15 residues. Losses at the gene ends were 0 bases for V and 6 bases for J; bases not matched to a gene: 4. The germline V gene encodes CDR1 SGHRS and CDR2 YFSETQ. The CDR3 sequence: CASSLGRGGLNEQFF. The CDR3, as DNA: TGCGCCAGCAGCTTGGGGCGGGGGGGCCTCAATGAGCAGTTCTTC.

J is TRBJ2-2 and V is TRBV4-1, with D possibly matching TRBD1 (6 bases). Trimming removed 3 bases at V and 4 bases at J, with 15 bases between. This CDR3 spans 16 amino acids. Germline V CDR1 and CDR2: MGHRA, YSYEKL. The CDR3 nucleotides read TGCGCCAGCAGCCATGTCTCCGGGACATCCACCGGGGAGCTGTTTTTT. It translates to CASSHVSGTSTGELFF.

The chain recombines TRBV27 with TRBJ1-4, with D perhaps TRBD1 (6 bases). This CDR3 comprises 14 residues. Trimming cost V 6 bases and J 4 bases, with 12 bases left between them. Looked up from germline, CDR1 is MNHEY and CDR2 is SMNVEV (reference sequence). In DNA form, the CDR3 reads TGTGCCAGCAGAAAGCAGGGGAATAATGAAAAACTGTTTTTT. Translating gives CASRKQGNNEKLFF.

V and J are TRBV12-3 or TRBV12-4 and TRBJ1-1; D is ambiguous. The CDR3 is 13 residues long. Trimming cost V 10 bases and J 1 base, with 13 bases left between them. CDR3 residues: CATHGRENTEAFF. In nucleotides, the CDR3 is TGTGCCACCCACGGACGGGAGAACACTGAAGCTTTCTTT.

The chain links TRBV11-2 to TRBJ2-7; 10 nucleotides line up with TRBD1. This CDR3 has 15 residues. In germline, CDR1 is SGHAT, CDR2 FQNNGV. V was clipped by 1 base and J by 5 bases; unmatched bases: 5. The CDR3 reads CASSLGGTGVNEQYF. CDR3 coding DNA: TGTGCCAGCAGCTTAGGAGGGACAGGGGTGAACGAGCAGTACTTC.

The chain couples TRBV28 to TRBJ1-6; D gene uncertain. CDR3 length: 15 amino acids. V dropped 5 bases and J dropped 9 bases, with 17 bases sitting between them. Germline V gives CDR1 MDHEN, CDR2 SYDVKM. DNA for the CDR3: TGTGCCAGCAGTCCTCAGGTGGCTTTGGGTTCACCCCTCCACTTT. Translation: CASSPQVALGSPLHF. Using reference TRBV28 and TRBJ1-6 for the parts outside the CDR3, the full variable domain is DVKVTQSSRYLVKRTGEKVFLECVQDMDHENMFWYRQDPGLGLRLIYFSYDVKMKEKGDIPEGYSVSREKKERFSLILESASTNQTSMYLCASSPQVALGSPLHFGNGTRLTVT.